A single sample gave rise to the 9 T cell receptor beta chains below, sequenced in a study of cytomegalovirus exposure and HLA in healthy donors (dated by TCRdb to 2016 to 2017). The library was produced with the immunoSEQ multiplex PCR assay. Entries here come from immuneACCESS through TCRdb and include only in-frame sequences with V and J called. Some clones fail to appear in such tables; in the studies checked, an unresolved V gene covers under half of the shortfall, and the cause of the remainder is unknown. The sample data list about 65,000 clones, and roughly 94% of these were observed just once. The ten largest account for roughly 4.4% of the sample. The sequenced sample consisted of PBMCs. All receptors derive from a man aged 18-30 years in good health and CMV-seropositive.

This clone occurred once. CDR3 bases: TGTGCCAGCACCGGGAGCTCCTACAATGAGCAGTTCTTC. Encoded protein: CASTGSSYNEQFF. This chain links TRBV2 with TRBJ2-1; D perhaps matches TRBD2 (6 bases). CDR3 size: 13 residues. Trimming stripped 7 bases from V and 0 bases from J, with 7 bases between. Germline V gives CDR1 SNHLY, CDR2 FYNNEI.

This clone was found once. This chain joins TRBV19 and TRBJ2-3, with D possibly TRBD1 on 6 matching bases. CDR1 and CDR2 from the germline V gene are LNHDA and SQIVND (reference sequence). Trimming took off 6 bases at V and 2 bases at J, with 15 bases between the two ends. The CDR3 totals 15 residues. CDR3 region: CASSRGQQHTDTQYF. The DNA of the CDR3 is TGTGCCAGTAGCCGGGGACAACAACACACAGATACGCAGTATTTT.

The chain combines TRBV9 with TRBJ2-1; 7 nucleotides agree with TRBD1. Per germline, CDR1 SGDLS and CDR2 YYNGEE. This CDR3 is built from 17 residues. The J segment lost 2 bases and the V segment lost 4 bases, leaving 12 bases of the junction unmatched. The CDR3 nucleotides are TGTGCCAGCAGCCTAAGTATAGACAGGGTCCCCTACAATGAGCAGTTCTTC. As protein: CASSLSIDRVPYNEQFF.

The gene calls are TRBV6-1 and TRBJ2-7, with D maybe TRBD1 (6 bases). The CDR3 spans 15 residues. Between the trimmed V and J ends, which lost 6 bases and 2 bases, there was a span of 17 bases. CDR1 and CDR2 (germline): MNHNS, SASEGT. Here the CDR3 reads CASSRSDRETYEQYF. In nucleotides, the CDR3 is TGTGCCAGCAGCAGGTCGGACAGAGAAACCTACGAGCAGTACTTC.

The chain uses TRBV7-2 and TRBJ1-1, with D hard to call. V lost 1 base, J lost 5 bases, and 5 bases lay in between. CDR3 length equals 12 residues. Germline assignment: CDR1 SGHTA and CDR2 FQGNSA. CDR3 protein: CASSLDFTEAFF. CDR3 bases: TGTGCCAGCAGCTTAGACTTTACTGAAGCTTTCTTT.

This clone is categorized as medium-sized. CDR3 in amino acids: CASSQSGEISEQYF. The CDR3 coding sequence is TGCGCCAGCAGCCAATCGGGGGAAATAAGCGAGCAGTACTTC. The chain links TRBV4-3 to TRBJ2-7, with a tentative D call TRBD2 (6 bases). The V end was cut by 2 bases, the J end by 6 bases, with 14 bases between. Germline V CDR1 and CDR2: LGHNA, YSLEER. The CDR3 extends over 14 amino acids.

The CDR3, as DNA: TGCGCCAGCAGCCAAGCAGCGGGGGTCTCCTACGAGCAGTACTTC. It translates to CASSQAAGVSYEQYF. V usage is TRBV4-1 and J usage is TRBJ2-7; TRBD2 matches 8 bases. The germline V gene has CDR1 MGHRA and CDR2 YSYEKL. The CDR3 runs to 15 residues. V lost 1 base, J lost 0 bases, and 2 bases stayed unmatched.

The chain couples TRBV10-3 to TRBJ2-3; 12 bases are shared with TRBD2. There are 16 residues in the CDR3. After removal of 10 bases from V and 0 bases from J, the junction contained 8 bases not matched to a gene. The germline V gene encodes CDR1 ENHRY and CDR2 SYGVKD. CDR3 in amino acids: CASMTSGGDSTDTQYF. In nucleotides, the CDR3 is TGTGCCAGCATGACTAGCGGGGGCGATAGCACAGATACGCAGTATTTT.

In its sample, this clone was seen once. CDR3 amino acids: CASRLRDRALEAFF. CDR3 DNA: TGTGCAAGTCGCTTACGTGACAGGGCATTAGAAGCTTTCTTT. The gene calls are TRBV12-2 and TRBJ1-1; the D call TRBD1 from the table was never checked on the DNA. TRBV12-2 is shown as a pseudogene. This CDR3 spans 14 amino acids.